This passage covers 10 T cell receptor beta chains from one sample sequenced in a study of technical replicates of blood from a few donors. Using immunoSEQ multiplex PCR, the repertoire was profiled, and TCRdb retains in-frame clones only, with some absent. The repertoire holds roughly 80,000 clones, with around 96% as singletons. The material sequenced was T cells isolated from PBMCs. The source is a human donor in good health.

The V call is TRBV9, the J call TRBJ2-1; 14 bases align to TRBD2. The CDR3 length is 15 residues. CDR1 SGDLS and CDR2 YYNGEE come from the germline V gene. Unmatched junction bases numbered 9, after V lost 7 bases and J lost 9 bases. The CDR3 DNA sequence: TGTGCCAGCTCACTAGGGACTAGCGGGAGTACTGAGCAGTTCTTC. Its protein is CASSLGTSGSTEQFF.

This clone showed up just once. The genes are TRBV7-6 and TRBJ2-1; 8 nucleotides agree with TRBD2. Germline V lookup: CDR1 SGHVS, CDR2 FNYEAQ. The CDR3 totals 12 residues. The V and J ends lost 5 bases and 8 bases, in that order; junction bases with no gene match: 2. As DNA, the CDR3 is TGTGCCAGCAGCCGGGGGGGCTATGAGCAGTTCTTC. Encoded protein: CASSRGGYEQFF.

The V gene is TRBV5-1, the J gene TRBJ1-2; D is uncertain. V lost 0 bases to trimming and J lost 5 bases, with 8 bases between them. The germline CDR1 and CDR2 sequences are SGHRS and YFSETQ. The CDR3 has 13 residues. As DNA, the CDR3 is TGCGCCAGCAGCTTGGATGGGGAGTATGGCTACACCTTC. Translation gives CASSLDGEYGYTF.

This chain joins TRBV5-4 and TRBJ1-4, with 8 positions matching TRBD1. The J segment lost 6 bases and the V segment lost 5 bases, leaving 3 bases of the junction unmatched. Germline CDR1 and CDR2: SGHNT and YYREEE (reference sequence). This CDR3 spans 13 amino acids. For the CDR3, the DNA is TGTGCCAGCAGGCAGGGGGCGGATGAAAAACTGTTTTTT. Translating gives CASRQGADEKLFF. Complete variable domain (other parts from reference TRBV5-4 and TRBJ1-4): ETGVTQSPTHLIKTRGQQVTLRCSSQSGHNTVSWYQQALGQGPQFIFQYYREEENGRGNFPPRFSGLQFPNYSSELNVNALELDDSALYLCASRQGADEKLFFGSGTQLSVL.

The CDR3 loop reads CASSYAGETYEQYF. The DNA for the CDR3 is TGTGCCAGCAGTTACGCCGGGGAAACCTACGAGCAGTACTTC. The chain carries TRBV6-5 and TRBJ2-7, with D possibly TRBD2 on 5 matching bases. V dropped 2 bases and J dropped 2 bases, with 10 bases sitting between them. CDR3 length: 14 residues. From germline, CDR1 is MNHEY and CDR2 SVGAGI.

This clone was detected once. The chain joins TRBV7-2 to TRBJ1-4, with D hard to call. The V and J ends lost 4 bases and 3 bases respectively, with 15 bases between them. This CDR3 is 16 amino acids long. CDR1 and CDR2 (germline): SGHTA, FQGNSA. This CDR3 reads CASSSAGSYANEKLFF. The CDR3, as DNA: TGTGCCAGCAGCTCGGCAGGTTCCTACGCTAATGAAAAACTGTTTTTT.

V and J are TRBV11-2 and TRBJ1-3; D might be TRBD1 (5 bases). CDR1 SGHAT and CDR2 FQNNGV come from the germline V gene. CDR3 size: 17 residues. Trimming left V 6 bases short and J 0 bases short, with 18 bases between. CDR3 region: CASSFSGLPSSGNTIYF. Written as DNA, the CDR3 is TGTGCCAGCAGTTTCTCGGGACTCCCAAGCTCTGGAAACACCATATATTTT.

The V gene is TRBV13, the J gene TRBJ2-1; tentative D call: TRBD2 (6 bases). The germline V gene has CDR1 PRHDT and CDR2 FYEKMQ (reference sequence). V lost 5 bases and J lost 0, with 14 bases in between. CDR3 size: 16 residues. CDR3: CASSHIAVSSYNEQFF. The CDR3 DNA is TGTGCCAGCAGCCATATAGCGGTTAGCTCCTACAATGAGCAGTTCTTC.

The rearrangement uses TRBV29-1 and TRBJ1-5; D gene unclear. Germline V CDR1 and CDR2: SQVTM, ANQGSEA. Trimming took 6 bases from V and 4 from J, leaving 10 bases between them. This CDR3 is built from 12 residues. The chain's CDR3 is CSVRAGNQPQHF. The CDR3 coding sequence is TGCAGCGTCCGGGCGGGTAATCAGCCCCAGCATTTT. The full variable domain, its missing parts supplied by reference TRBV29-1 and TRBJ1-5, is SAVISQKPSRDICQRGTSLTIQCQVDSQVTMMFWYRQQPGQSLTLIATANQGSEATYESGFVIDKFPISRPNLTFSTLTVSNMSPEDSSIYLCSVRAGNQPQHFGDGTRLSIL.

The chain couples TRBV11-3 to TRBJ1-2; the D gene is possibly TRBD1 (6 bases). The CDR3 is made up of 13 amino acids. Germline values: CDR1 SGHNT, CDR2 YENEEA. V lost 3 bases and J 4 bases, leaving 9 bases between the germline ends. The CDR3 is CASSLQGTYGYTF. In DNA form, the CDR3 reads TGTGCCAGCAGCTTGCAGGGGACCTATGGCTACACCTTC.